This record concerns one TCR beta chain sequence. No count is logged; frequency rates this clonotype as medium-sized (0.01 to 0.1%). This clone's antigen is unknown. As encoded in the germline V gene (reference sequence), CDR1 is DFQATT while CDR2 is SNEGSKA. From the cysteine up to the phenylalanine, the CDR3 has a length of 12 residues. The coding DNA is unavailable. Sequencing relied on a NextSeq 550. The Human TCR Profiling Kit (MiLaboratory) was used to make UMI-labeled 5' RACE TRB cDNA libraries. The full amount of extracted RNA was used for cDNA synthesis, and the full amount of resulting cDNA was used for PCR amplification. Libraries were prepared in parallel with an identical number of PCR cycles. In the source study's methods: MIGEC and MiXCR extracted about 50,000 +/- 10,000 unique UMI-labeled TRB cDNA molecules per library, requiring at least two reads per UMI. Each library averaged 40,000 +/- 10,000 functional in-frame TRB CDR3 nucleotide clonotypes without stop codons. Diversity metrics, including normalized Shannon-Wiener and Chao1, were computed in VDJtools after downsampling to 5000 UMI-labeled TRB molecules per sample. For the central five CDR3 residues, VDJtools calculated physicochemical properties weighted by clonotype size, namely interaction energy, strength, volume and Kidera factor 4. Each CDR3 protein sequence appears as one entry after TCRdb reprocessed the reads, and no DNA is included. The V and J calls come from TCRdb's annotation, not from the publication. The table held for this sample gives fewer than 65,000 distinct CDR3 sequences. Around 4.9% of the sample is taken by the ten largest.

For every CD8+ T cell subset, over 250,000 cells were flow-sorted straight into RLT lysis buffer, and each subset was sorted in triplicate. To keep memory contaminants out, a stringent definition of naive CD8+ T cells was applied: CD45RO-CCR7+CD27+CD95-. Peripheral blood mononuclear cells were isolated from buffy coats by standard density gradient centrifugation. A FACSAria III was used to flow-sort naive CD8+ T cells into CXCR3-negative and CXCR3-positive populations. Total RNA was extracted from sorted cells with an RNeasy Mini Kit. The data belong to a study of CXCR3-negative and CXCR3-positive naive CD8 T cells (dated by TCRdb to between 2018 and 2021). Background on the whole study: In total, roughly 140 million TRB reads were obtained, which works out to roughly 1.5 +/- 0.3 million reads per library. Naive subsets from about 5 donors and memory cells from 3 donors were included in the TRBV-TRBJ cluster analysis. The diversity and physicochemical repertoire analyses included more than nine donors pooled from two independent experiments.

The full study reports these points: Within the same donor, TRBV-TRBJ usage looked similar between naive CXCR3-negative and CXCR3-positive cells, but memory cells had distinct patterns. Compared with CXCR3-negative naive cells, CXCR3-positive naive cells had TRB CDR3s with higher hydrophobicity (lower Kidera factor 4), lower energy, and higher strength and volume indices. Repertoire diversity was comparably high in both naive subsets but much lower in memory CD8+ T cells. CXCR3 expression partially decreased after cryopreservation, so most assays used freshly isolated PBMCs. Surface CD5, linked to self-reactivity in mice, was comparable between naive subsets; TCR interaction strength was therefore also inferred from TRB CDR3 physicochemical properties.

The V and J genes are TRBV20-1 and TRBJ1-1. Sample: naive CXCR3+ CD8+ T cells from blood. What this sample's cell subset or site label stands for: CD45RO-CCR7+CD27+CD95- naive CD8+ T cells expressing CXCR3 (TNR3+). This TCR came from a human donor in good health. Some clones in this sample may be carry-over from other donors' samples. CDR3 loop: CSARDKVTEAFF.